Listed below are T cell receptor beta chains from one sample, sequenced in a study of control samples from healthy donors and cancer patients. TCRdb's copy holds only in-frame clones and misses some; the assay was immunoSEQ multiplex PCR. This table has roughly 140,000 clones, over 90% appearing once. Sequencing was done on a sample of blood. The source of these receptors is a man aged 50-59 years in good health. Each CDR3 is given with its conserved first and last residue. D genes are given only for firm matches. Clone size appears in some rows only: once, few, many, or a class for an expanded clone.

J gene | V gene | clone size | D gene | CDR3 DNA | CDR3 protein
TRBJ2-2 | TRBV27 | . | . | TGTGCCAGCAGTTTAGCGAACCCCGGGGAGCTGTTTTTT | CASSLANPGELFF
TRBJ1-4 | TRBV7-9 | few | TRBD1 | TGTGCCACACAGGGGGCAACTAATGAAAAACTGTTTTTT | CATQGATNEKLFF
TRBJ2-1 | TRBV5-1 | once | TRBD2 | TGCGCCAGCAGCTTTGCATCGGGAGGCTCCTACAATGAGCAGTTCTTC | CASSFASGGSYNEQFF
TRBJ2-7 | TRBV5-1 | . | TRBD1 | TGCGCCAGCAGCCCGGGACAGGGGGGAGGAGAGCAGTACTTC | CASSPGQGGGEQYF
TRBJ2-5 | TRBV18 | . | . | TGTGCCAGCTCGCCAGGGCCGAGGGAGACCCAGTACTTC | CASSPGPRETQYF
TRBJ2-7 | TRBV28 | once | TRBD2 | TGTGCCAGCAATGGACTAGCGGGGCCTTGGGAGCAGTACTTC | CASNGLAGPWEQYF
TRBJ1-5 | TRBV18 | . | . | TGTGCCAGCTCACTACTCGGGACGGATAATCAGCCCCAGCATTTT | CASSLLGTDNQPQHF
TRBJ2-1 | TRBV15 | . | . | TGTGCCACCAGCCGGAGTAGCGGAGGACTCAACAATGAGCAGTTCTTC | CATSRSSGGLNNEQFF
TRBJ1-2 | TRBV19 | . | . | TGTGCCAGTAGTATAGATCAGGGTGGCTATGGCTACACCTTC | CASSIDQGGYGYTF
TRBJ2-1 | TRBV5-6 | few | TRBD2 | TGTGCCAGCAGCTTAGAACTAGCGGGAGCATGGGAGCAGTTCTTC | CASSLELAGAWEQFF
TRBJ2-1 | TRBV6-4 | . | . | TGTGCCAGCAGCCTGACAGCCACTTCCTACAATGAGCAGTTCTTC | CASSLTATSYNEQFF
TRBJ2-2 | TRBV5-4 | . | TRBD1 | TGTGCCAGCAGCCCGGGACAGGGGCCCGGGGAGCTGTTTTTT | CASSPGQGPGELFF
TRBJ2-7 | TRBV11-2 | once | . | TGTGCCAGCAGCTTAGCGGCGGGGGCAACCTACGAGCAGTACTTC | CASSLAAGATYEQYF
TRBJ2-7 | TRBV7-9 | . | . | TGTGCCAGCAGGGAAAAAATTGGACGCCGCTCCTACGAGCAGTACTTC | CASREKIGRRSYEQYF
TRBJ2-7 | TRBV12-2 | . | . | TGTGCAAGTCGCCAACGCCCCTGCACAGGGGGACGCTACGAGCAGTACTTC | CASRQRPCTGGRYEQYF
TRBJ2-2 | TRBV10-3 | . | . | TGTGCCATCAGGATAGCGGAGGTGAACACCGGGGAGCTGTTTTTT | CAIRIAEVNTGELFF
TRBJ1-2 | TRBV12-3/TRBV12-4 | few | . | TGTGCCAGCAGCCCAGGCCCCTATGGCTACACCTTC | CASSPGPYGYTF
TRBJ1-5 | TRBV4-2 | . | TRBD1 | TGTGCCAGCAGCCAAGGGGGAACAGGGGGCGGGCAGCCCCAGCATTTT | CASSQGGTGGGQPQHF
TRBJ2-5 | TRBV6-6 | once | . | TGTGCCAGCAGCCGCAGGGAAATCGTTGAGACCCAGTACTTC | CASSRREIVETQYF
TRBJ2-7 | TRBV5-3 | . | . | TGTGCCATTGAAGGGGGAAGGACGACTTACGAGCAGTACTTC | CAIEGGRTTYEQYF
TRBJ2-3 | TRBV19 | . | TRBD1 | TGTGCCAGTAGTCGAGGGGGCATTCGCACAGATACGCAGTATTTT | CASSRGGIRTDTQYF
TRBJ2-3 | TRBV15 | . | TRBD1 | TGTGCCACCAGCAGAATAACCAGGGGGCTTACGCAGTATTTT | CATSRITRGLTQYF
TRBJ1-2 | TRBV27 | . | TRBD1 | TGTGCCAGCGGAAACCGGGACAGGGCGGCCTATGGCTACACCTTC | CASGNRDRAAYGYTF
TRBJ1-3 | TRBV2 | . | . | TGTGCCAGCAGTGGTTTGGGACTCCCTAGCTCTGGAAACACCATATATTTT | CASSGLGLPSSGNTIYF
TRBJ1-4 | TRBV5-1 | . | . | TGCGCCAGCAGCTTGGGTGAAAAACTGTTTTTT | CASSLGEKLFF
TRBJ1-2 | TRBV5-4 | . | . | TGTGCCAGCAGCTTGGTTGGGGGGAACTATGGCTACACCTTC | CASSLVGGNYGYTF